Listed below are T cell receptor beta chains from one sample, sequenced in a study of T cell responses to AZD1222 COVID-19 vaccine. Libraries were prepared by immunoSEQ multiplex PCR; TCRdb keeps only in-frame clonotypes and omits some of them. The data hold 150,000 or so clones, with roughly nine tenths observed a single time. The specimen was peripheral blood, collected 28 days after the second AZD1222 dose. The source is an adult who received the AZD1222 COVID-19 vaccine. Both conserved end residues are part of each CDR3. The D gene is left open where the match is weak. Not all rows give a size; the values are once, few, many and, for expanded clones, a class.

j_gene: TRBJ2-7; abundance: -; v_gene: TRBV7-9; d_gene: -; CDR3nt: TGTGCCAGCAGCTTCTGGGACCAGGGTAACGAGCAGTACTTC; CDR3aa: CASSFWDQGNEQYF
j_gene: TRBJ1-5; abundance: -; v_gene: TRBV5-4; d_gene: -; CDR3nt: TGTGCCAATCTCAATCAGCCCCAGCATTTT; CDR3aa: CANLNQPQHF
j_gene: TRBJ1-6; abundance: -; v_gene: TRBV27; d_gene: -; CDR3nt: TGTGCCAGCAGTGTAGGACAGAGGAGTAATTCACCCCTCCACTTT; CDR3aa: CASSVGQRSNSPLHF
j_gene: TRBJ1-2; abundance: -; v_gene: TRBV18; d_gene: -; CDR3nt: TGTGCCAGCACTCCCGCTGATAACTATGGCTACACCTTC; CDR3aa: CASTPADNYGYTF
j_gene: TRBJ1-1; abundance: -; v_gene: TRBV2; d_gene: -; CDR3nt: TGTGCCAGCAGTTCACAGGTTAACACTGAAGCTTTCTTT; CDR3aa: CASSSQVNTEAFF
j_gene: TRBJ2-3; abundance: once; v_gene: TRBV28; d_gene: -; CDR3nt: TGTGCCAGCAGTACCATAGGGGCCAGCACAGATACGCAGTATTTT; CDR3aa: CASSTIGASTDTQYF
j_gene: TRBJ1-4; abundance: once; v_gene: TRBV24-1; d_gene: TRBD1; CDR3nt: TGTGCCACCAGTGATTCGGGACAGGGGCCAACTAATGAAAAACTGTTTTTT; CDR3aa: CATSDSGQGPTNEKLFF
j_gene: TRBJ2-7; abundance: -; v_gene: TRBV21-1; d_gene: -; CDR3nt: TGTGCCAGCAATAAGCGGGACAGGCCCACCTACGAGCAGTACTTC; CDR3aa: CASNKRDRPTYEQYF
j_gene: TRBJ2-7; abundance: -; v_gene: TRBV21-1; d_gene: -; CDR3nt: TGTGCCAGCAGCAAAGATAGGCGGGAGGGCCGGACCATCGGCTCCTACGAGCAGTACTTC; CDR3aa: CASSKDRREGRTIGSYEQYF
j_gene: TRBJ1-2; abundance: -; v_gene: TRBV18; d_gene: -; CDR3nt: TGTGCCAGCTCTCATAAATTGCGGGACGGGTCGGCTCCGGGTGGCTACACCTTC; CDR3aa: CASSHKLRDGSAPGGYTF
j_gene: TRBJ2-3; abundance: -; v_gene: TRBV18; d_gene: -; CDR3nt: TGTGCCAGCTCACCAGCGGCGCCAGATACGCAGTATTTT; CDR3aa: CASSPAAPDTQYF
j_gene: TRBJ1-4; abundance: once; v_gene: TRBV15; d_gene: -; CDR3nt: TGTGCCACCAGCTTCTTGGGGAGGGCTAATGAAAAACTGTTTTTT; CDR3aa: CATSFLGRANEKLFF
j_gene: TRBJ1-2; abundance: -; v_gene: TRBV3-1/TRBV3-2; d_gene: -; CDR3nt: TGTGCCAGCAGCCAATTGGGGGAGGTCTATGGCTACACCTTC; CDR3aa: CASSQLGEVYGYTF
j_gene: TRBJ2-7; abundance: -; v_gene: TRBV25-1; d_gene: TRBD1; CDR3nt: TGTGCCAGCAGTCGCTCCGGGACAGGGGGTTACGAGCAGTACTTC; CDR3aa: CASSRSGTGGYEQYF
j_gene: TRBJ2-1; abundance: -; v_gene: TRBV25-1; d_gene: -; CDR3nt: TGTGCCAGCAACGCACCGGGACTTGTAAGCGATGAGCAGTTCTTC; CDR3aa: CASNAPGLVSDEQFF